The clone carrying this TCR beta chain showed up just a few times. Germline assignment: CDR1 SGDLS and CDR2 YYNGEE. The length of the CDR3 is 16 residues. V lost 4 bases and J 4 bases, leaving 18 bases between the germline ends. RNA transcripts gave rise to amplified TCR beta CDR3 regions. Primed by the HTBI set, a first-round RT-PCR was run on the TCR CDR3. One entry per CDR3 protein results from TCRdb running MiXCR on the multiplex PCR reads. This sample has roughly 580,000 distinct CDR3 sequences, with approximately 13% found just once. This entry belongs to a study of T cells in Graves' hyperthyroidism and ophthalmopathy.

This clonotype was obtained from a woman aged 25 to 39 with Graves' hyperthyroidism that later progressed to Graves' ophthalmopathy. The chain carries TRBV9 and TRBJ1-5, with a possible D match to TRBD1 (6 bases). The sample consisted of blood. The CDR3 DNA reads TGTGCCAGCAGCCCGCTTGGGACAAGAGGTAATCAGCCCCAGCATTTT. Residues: CASSPLGTRGNQPQHF.